Presented here are 23 T cell receptor beta chains from one specimen sequenced in a study of beta chain features in type 1 diabetes. Findings and caveats of the study: Among patients with Type 1 diabetes, TCRB CDR3s were moderately but significantly shorter in every one of the four CD4+ subsets.

No antigen has been assigned to these receptors. Of the isolated RNA, all was reverse transcribed, and so the sequenced material was expressed TCRB transcripts. The data were produced by immunoSEQ multiplex PCR, yet TCRdb's version contains in-frame clones alone and is incomplete. This repertoire shows 250,000 to 350,000 clones, 14% to 15% found once; its top ten account for 0.015% to 0.017%. The sequencing sample was made of naive CD4+ T cells from blood. Receptors were obtained from a man younger than 35 with type 1 diabetes.

The chain is built from TRBV27 and TRBJ2-5, with D tentatively TRBD2 (7 bases). Germline CDR1 MNHEY, CDR2 SMNVEV (reference sequence). V shed 5 bases and J shed 4 bases, with 8 bases lying between them. The CDR3 consists of 12 residues. The CDR3 sequence: CASSRGGETQYF. CDR3 coding DNA: TGTGCCAGCAGTAGGGGGGGAGAGACCCAGTACTTC.

This clone was counted a few times. Written as DNA, the CDR3 is TGTGCCAGCAGCTTAACAGGGATGACGGAGACCCAGTACTTC. Protein sequence: CASSLTGMTETQYF. This chain joins TRBV7-7 and TRBJ2-5, with D possibly being TRBD1 (6 bases). CDR1 SSHAT and CDR2 FNYEAQ come from the germline V gene (reference sequence). Deletions cut 2 bases from V and 5 bases from J, with 12 bases between. The CDR3 extends over 14 amino acids.

The chain joins TRBV28 to TRBJ2-2; D gene ambiguous. The CDR3 spans 12 residues. Looked up from germline, CDR1 is MDHEN and CDR2 is SYDVKM. Trimming stripped 8 bases from V and 0 bases from J, with 4 bases between. This CDR3 reads CASGSNTGELFF. DNA of the CDR3: TGTGCCAGCGGCTCGAACACCGGGGAGCTGTTTTTT.

This chain connects TRBV6-6 to TRBJ1-1; 8 nucleotides align to TRBD1. This CDR3 spans 15 amino acids. Trimming at V came to 5 bases and at J to 4 bases, leaving 9 bases not matched to a gene. In germline, CDR1 is MNHNY, CDR2 SVGAGI (reference sequence). CDR3 amino acids: CASSTDGQGSTEAFF. Here the CDR3 DNA reads TGTGCCAGCAGTACCGACGGACAGGGCAGCACTGAAGCTTTCTTT.

The genes are TRBV6-6 and TRBJ1-2; maybe TRBD1 (6 bases). CDR3 length equals 13 residues. Germline loops: CDR1 MNHNY, CDR2 SVGAGI (reference sequence). V lost 6 bases to trimming and J lost 7 bases, with 15 bases between them. The CDR3 loop reads CASSPTGRGGYTF. CDR3 DNA sequence: TGTGCCAGCAGCCCCACAGGGAGAGGTGGCTACACCTTC.

The rearrangement uses TRBV30 and TRBJ2-7; 7 bases agree with TRBD2. Germline V CDR1 and CDR2: GTSNPN, SVGIG (reference sequence). Losses at the gene ends were 3 bases for V and 4 bases for J; bases not matched to a gene: 9. The CDR3 runs 14 residues. The chain's CDR3 is CAWRPREAIYEQYF. The CDR3 region has the DNA TGTGCCTGGAGACCCCGGGAGGCTATTTACGAGCAGTACTTC.

This CDR3 is CSVGAEANYGYTF. CDR3 DNA: TGCAGCGTTGGTGCCGAGGCCAACTATGGCTACACCTTC. The J gene is TRBJ1-2, the V gene TRBV29-1; unclear D gene. The CDR3 has 13 residues. Trimming took off 4 bases at V and 2 bases at J, with 11 bases between the two ends. From germline, CDR1 is SQVTM and CDR2 ANQGSEA.

This clone showed up just a few times. The chain carries TRBV7-2 and TRBJ2-5, with D possibly TRBD2 on 6 matching bases. Germline loops: CDR1 SGHTA, CDR2 FQGNSA. The CDR3 has 16 amino acids. V shed 1 base and J shed 2 bases, with 14 bases lying between them. The CDR3 is CASSLGGAGRQETQYF. DNA of the CDR3: TGTGCCAGCAGCTTAGGAGGGGCGGGGAGACAAGAGACCCAGTACTTC.

V and J are TRBV4-3 and TRBJ1-6, with 7 nucleotides matching TRBD1. V lost 4 bases and J lost 9; bases outside the gene matches: 15. Per the germline V gene, CDR1 is LGHNA and CDR2 is YSLEER. CDR3 length: 17 residues. Here the CDR3 DNA reads TGCGCCAGCAGCCTTAATTTGTATCAGGGGGAAAGTTCACCCCTCCACTTT. Its translation: CASSLNLYQGESSPLHF.

The count of this clone is one. The chain couples TRBV13 to TRBJ1-3; 7 nucleotides match TRBD1. Germline assignment: CDR1 PRHDT and CDR2 FYEKMQ (reference sequence). The CDR3 covers 16 residues. The trim removed 3 bases at V and 2 bases at J, leaving 7 bases unmatched. CDR3 nucleotides: TGTGCCAGCAGCTTCACGCCCGGGACAGCTGGAAACACCATATATTTT. Protein product: CASSFTPGTAGNTIYF.

V and J are TRBV5-3 and TRBJ2-2; 10 nucleotides match TRBD1. TRBV5-3 is marked as an open reading frame, function uncertain. The CDR3 extends over 16 amino acids. Trimming removed 1 base from V and 6 bases from J; junction bases left unmatched: 6. The CDR3 nucleotides read TGTGCCAGAAGCTTGAGGAGGGACAGGGGCCCCGGGGAGCTGTTTTTT. This gives the protein CARSLRRDRGPGELFF.

This clone showed up just a few times. The gene calls are TRBV10-2 and TRBJ2-4; tentative D call: TRBD2 (5 bases). The V gene's germline CDR1 is WSHSY and CDR2 SAAADI. This CDR3 is built from 13 residues. The V and J ends lost 0 bases and 16 bases respectively, with 16 bases between them. The CDR3 DNA is TGCGCCAGCAGTGAGTCTAGCGAGTGGTCGATATACTTC. It is translated as CASSESSEWSIYF.

The rearrangement uses TRBV5-6 and TRBJ1-2; tentative D call: TRBD1 (5 bases). Germline V lookup: CDR1 SGHDT, CDR2 YYEEEE. This CDR3 is 18 amino acids long. Trimming removed 4 bases at V and 0 bases at J, with 22 bases between. The CDR3 region has the DNA TGTGCCAGCAGCCCCCCAAGCGGGGCGGGGGGACCTAACTATGGCTACACCTTC. Encoded protein: CASSPPSGAGGPNYGYTF.

V and J are TRBV6-6 and TRBJ1-2; D might be TRBD1 (5 bases). CDR3 length: 16 residues. Germline V gene lookup returns CDR1 MNHNY and CDR2 SVGAGI (reference sequence). Trimming took 5 bases from V and 0 from J, leaving 16 bases between them. As DNA, the CDR3 is TGTGCCAGCAGTCCCCTCGGGGGTCTAGCTAACTATGGCTACACCTTC. It is translated as CASSPLGGLANYGYTF.

The V and J genes are TRBV18 and TRBJ2-7, with D perhaps matching TRBD2 (5 bases). V was pared by 0 bases and J by 1 base, with 13 bases between. There are 16 residues in the CDR3. The germline gives CDR1 KGHSH, CDR2 LQKENI. The CDR3 reads CASSPPGLRGSYEQYF. The CDR3 bases are TGTGCCAGCTCACCACCGGGTCTCCGGGGTTCCTACGAGCAGTACTTC.

V gene TRBV4-2 combines with J gene TRBJ2-3; TRBD2 matches 13 bases. The CDR3 spans 19 residues. Germline CDR1 LGHNA, CDR2 YNFKEQ. V lost 4 bases and J lost 4; bases outside the gene matches: 14. CDR3 nucleotides: TGTGCCAGCAGCCGAGGGACTAGCGGGGCTCTTAACGGGGCAGATACGCAGTATTTT. Translation gives CASSRGTSGALNGADTQYF.

This clone has just a few counts. This chain's CDR3 is CASSRETGTDTQYF. In DNA form, the CDR3 reads TGTGCCAGCAGTAGGGAAACGGGAACAGATACGCAGTATTTT. The chain links TRBV25-1 to TRBJ2-3; D possibly corresponds to TRBD2 (5 bases). The length of the CDR3 is 14 residues. Germline lookup yields CDR1 MGHDK and CDR2 SYGVNS. V was pared by 5 bases and J by 3 bases, with 12 bases between.

The chain has TRBV5-6 and TRBJ2-7; 11 bases line up with TRBD2. This CDR3 has 14 amino acids. Trimming took 6 bases from V and 6 from J; bases not matched to a gene: 8. CDR1 is SGHDT and CDR2 is YYEEEE in the germline V gene. This CDR3 reads CASNLAGGPGEQYF. The CDR3 DNA sequence: TGTGCCAGCAACTTAGCGGGGGGGCCGGGCGAGCAGTACTTC.

The V call is TRBV10-3, the J call TRBJ1-1, with 8 bases identical to TRBD1. In germline, CDR1 is ENHRY, CDR2 SYGVKD. The CDR3 is made up of 13 amino acids. V gave up 0 bases and J gave up 8 bases; unmatched junction bases: 2. CDR3 sequence (DNA): TGTGCCATCAGTGAGTCTCGGGACAGGGAAGCTTTCTTT. As protein: CAISESRDREAFF.

The V and J genes are TRBV4-3 and TRBJ2-5; TRBD2 agrees at 8 bases. The trim removed 1 base at V and 8 bases at J, leaving 15 bases unmatched. The length of the CDR3 is 17 residues. Germline V gene lookup returns CDR1 LGHNA and CDR2 YSLEER. CDR3 sequence: CASSQGPGTSGIGTQYF. CDR3 nucleotide sequence: TGCGCCAGCAGCCAAGGGCCGGGGACTAGTGGAATCGGAACCCAGTACTTC.

The V gene is TRBV19, the J gene TRBJ2-3; 11 bases fit TRBD2. This CDR3 contains 15 residues. Germline CDR1 LNHDA, CDR2 SQIVND (reference sequence). J lost 2 bases, V lost 7 bases, and 5 bases had no gene match. The CDR3 nucleotides read TGTGCCAGTACCGATAGCGGGAGGGCCACAGATACGCAGTATTTT. This sequence encodes CASTDSGRATDTQYF.

J is TRBJ2-7 and V is TRBV20-1; tentatively, D is TRBD1 (6 bases). The germline V gene encodes CDR1 DFQATT and CDR2 SNEGSKA (reference sequence). This CDR3 is built from 10 residues. The CDR3 DNA reads as TGCACGACAGGACCCCACGAGCAGTACTTC. It is translated as CTTGPHEQYF.

The CDR3 DNA reads TGTGCCATAAAGCGGAGGGGCCTTAGCACAGATACGCAGTATTTT. Protein: CAIKRRGLSTDTQYF. V usage is TRBV6-6 and J usage is TRBJ2-3; D is perhaps TRBD2 (6 bases). The CDR3 runs to 15 residues. Trimming cost V 10 bases and J 0 bases, with 17 bases left between them. Germline V gives CDR1 MNHNY, CDR2 SVGAGI (reference sequence).